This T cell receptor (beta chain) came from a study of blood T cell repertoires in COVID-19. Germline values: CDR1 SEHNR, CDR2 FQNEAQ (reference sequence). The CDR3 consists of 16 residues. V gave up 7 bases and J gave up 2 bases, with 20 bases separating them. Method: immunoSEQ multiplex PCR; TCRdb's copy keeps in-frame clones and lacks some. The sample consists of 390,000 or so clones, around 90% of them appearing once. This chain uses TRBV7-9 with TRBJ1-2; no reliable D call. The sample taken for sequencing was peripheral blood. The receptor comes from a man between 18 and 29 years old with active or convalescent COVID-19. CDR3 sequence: CASTQEVVGENYGYTF. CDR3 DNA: TGTGCCAGCACCCAAGAGGTGGTCGGAGAAAACTATGGCTACACCTTC.